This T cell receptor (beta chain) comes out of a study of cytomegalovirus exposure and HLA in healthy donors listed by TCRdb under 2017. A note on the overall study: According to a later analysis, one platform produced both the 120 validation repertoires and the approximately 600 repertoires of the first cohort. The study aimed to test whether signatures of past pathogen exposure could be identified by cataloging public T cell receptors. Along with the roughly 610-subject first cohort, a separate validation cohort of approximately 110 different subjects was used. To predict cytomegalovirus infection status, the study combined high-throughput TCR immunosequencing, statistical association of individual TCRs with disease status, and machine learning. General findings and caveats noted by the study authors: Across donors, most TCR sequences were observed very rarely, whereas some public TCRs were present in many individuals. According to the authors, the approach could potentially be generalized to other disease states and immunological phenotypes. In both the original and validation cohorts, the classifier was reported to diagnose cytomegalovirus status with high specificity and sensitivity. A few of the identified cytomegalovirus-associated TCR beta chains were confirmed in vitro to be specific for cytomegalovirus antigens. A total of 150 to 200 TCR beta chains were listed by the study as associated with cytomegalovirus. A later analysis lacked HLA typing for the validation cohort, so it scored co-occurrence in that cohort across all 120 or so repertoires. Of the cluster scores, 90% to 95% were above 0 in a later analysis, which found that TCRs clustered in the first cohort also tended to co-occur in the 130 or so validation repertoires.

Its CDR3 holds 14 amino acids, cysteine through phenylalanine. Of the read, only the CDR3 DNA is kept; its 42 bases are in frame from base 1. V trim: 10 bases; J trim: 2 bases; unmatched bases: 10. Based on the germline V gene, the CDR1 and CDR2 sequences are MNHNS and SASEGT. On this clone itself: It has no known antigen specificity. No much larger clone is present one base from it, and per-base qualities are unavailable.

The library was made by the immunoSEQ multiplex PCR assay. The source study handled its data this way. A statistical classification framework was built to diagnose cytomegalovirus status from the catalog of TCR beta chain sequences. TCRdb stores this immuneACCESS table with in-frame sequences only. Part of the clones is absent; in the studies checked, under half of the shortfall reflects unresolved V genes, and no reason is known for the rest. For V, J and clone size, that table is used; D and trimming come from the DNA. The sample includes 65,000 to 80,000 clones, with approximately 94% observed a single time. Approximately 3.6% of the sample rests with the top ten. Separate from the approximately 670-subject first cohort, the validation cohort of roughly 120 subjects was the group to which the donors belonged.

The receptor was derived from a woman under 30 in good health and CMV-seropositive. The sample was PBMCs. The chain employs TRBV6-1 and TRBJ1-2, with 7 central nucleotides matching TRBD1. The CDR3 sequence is CAIAQGYSNYGYTF. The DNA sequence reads TGTGCCATCGCACAGGGGTACTCAAACTATGGCTACACCTTC.